This TCR beta chain was sequenced in a study of blood T cells in healthy people across ages. Together with a sample-barcoded 5' primer, a J-beta primer mix was included in a second PCR lasting roughly 6 to 12 cycles. TCRdb ran MiXCR on the 5' RACE reads and lists one entry per CDR3 protein. The data show about 720,000 distinct CDR3 sequences, 20% to 25% seen once. This CDR3 spans 15 amino acids. Trimming removed 4 bases from V and 0 bases from J; junction bases left unmatched: 4. In germline, CDR1 is SQVTM, CDR2 ANQGSEA. This sample also belongs to another study, concerning T cells of mothers and their children.

The receptor's source is a boy between 10 and 17 years old in good health. What was sequenced was blood. The V and J genes are TRBV29-1 and TRBJ2-2, with 8 bases aligning to TRBD2. CDR3 in amino acids: CSVGGTSSNTGELFF. Here the CDR3 DNA reads TGCAGCGTTGGGGGGACTAGTTCGAACACCGGGGAGCTGTTTTTT.